This T cell receptor (beta chain) was observed in a study of post-analysis software for immune sequencing data. As for the study in general: The disease courses covered relapsing-remitting, secondary progressive and progressive-relapsing multiple sclerosis.

This clonotype was observed a single time. The antigen remains unidentified. The TCR beta cDNA libraries contained unique molecular identifiers. Out of 1 to 10 million T cells, about 460,000 cDNA molecules were generated. TCRdb independently ran MiXCR on the PCR reads; one entry per CDR3 protein. Among about 820,000 distinct CDR3 sequences listed, about 57% were seen once. The CDR3 is 14 residues long. Germline V CDR1 and CDR2: DFQATT, SNEGSKA (reference sequence). The ends were cut back, 0 bases at V and 1 base at J, with 7 bases in the middle. General study findings and limits: About 5 TRBV segments (TRBV5-6, TRBV5-1 and TRBV20-1 among them) occurred more frequently in patients than in controls. Samples made in the same batch grouped tightly together by F measure. Significantly lower normalized Chao1 diversity was seen in multiple sclerosis patients than in controls.

The sequenced sample was blood. This TCR was recovered from a girl aged 5-17 years with multiple sclerosis. This sequence joins TRBV20-1 and TRBJ1-5; D gene ambiguous. DNA of the CDR3: TGCAGTGCTAGAGAAGGTGGAAGCAATCAGCCCCAGCATTTT. It is translated as CSAREGGSNQPQHF.